These T cell receptor beta chains were read from a single sample in a study of blood T cell repertoires in COVID-19. The method was immunoSEQ multiplex PCR; TCRdb's version includes in-frame clones alone and lacks a portion of them. Of under 200,000 clones listed, 80% to 90% are singletons. The sequencing sample was made of peripheral blood. These receptors were collected from a man aged 35-49 years with acute or convalescent COVID-19. Both conserved end residues are trimmed from each CDR3.

15,TRBV5-1,TRBJ2-7,ASSLFGGQGVTYEQY
13,TRBV2,TRBJ1-3,ASRDRGSGGNTIY
16,TRBV12-5,TRBJ1-3,ASGLAGTGVNSGNTIY
13,TRBV30,TRBJ2-7,AWSVPPPGAYEQY
11,TRBV19,TRBJ1-1,ASNARGNTEAF
12,TRBV11-2,TRBJ2-7,ASSLNRGAYEQY
11,TRBV2,TRBJ2-3,ASRSEFTDTQY
13,TRBV5-1,TRBJ1-3,ASRPQGLSGNTIY
15,TRBV4-3,TRBJ2-2,ASSQDSGGDNTGELF
12,TRBV7-9,TRBJ2-3,ASSFGLAKDTQY
11,TRBV6-5,TRBJ1-2,ASSLGQGNFYT
14,TRBV5-1,TRBJ1-1,ASSTAPGGAGPEAF
13,TRBV6-1,TRBJ2-5,ASSQALGTEETQY
14,TRBV5-1,TRBJ2-3,ASSPGGQGATDTQY
13,TRBV30,TRBJ1-1,AWSGLGLLNTEAF
14,TRBV5-6,TRBJ1-4,ASSLRDRATNEKLF
10,TRBV9,TRBJ1-1,ASSMTGAEAF